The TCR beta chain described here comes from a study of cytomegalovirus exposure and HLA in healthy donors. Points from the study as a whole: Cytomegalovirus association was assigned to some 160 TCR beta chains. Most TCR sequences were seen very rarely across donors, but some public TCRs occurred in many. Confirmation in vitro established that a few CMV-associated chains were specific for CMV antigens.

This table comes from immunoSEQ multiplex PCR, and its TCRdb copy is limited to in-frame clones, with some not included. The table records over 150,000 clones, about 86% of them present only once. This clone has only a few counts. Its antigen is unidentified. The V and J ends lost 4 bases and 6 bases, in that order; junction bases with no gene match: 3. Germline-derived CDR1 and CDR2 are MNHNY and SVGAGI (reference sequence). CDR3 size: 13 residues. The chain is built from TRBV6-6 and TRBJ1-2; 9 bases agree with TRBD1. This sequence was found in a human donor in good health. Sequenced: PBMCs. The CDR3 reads CASSSQGANGYTF. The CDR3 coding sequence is TGTGCCAGCAGTTCACAGGGGGCAAATGGCTACACCTTC.